This T cell receptor (beta chain) was profiled in a study of T cell repertoires in cytomegalovirus infection. Across the study: Through public TCR beta signatures, both CMV infection and matching HLA type were indicated.

Study conclusions and caveats: The study identified carriers of CMV plus the relevant HLA from cumulative public TCR beta family frequency. Ex vivo responses were dominated by HLA-C-restricted CMV-specific TCR beta clonotypes.

TCRdb independently ran MiXCR on the reads; one entry per CDR3 protein. The table lists about 830,000 distinct CDR3 sequences, about 30% of them singletons, with roughly 12% in the top ten. The CDR3 totals 16 residues. Between the trimmed V and J ends, which lost 5 bases and 5 bases, there was a span of 19 bases. Germline values: CDR1 LNHDA, CDR2 SQIVND (reference sequence). On this clonotype: Its target is unknown.

The TCR was taken from a human donor in good health (CMV status not recorded). Some clones in this sample may be carry-over from other donors' samples. The chain recombines TRBV19 with TRBJ2-4; D possibly corresponds to TRBD2 (5 bases). This specimen consisted of cultured CD8+ T cells from PBMCs, obtained from culture after CMV antigen stimulation. The CDR3, as DNA: TGTGCCAGTAGTCCGGTTAGGTCGGGATTACAAAACATTCAGTACTTC. It yields the protein CASSPVRSGLQNIQYF.